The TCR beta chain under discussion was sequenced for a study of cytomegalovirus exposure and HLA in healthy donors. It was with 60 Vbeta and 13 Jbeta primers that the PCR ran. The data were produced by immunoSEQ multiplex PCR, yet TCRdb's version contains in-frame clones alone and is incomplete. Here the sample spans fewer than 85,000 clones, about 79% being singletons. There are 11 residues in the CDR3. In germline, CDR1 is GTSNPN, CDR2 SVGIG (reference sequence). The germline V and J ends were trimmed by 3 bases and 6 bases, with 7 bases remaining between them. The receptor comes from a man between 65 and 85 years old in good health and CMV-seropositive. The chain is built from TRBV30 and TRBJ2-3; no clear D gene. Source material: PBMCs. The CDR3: CAWSLGDTQYF. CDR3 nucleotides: TGTGCCTGGAGCCTCGGGGATACGCAGTATTTT. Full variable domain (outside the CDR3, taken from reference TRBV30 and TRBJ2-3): SQTIHQWPATLVQPVGSPLSLECTVEGTSNPNLYWYRQAAGRGLQLLFYSVGIGQISSEVPQNLSASRPQDRQFILSSKKLLLSDSGFYLCAWSLGDTQYFGPGTRLTVL.